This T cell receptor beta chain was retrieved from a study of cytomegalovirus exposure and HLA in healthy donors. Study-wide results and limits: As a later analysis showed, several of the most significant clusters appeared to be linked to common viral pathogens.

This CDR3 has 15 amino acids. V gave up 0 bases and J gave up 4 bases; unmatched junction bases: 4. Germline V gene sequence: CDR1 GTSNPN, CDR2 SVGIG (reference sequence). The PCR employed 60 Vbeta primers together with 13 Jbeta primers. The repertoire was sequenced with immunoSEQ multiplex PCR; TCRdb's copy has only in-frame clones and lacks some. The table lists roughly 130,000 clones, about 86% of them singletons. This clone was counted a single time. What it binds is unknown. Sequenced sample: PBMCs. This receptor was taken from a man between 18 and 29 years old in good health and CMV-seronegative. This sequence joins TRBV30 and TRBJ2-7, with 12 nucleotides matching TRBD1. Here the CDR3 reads CAWSVSGQGAYEQYF. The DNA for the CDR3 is TGTGCCTGGAGTGTATCGGGACAGGGGGCTTACGAGCAGTACTTC. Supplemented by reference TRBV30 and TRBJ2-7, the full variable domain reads SQTIHQWPATLVQPVGSPLSLECTVEGTSNPNLYWYRQAAGRGLQLLFYSVGIGQISSEVPQNLSASRPQDRQFILSSKKLLLSDSGFYLCAWSVSGQGAYEQYFGPGTRLTVT.